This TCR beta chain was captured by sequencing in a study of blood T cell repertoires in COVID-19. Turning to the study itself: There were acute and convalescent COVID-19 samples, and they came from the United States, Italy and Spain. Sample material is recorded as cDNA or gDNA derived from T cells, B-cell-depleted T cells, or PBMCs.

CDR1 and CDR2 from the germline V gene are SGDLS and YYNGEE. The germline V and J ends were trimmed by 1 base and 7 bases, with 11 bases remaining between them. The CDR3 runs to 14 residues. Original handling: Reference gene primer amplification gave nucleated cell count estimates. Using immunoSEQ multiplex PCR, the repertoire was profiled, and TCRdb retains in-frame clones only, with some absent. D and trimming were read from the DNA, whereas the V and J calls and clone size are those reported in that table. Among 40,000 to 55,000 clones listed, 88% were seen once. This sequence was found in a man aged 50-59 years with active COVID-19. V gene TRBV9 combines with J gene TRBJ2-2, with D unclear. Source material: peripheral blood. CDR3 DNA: TGTGCCAGCAGCGTATCTAGTTTTGGCGGGGAGCTGTTTTTT. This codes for CASSVSSFGGELFF.